This T cell receptor (beta chain) stems from a study of molecular identifiers for immune sequencing clone quantification. TCRdb analysed the PCR reads with MiXCR anew, one entry per CDR3 protein. The sample records 490,000 or so distinct CDR3 sequences, 20% to 25% being singletons. CDR1 is MNHEY, CDR2 SMNVEV, per germline (reference sequence). The V gene lost 2 bases and the J gene lost 5 bases, with 14 bases spanning the gap. The CDR3 consists of 15 residues. Sequenced input: naive CD8+ T cells from blood, with Jurkat cell RNA spiked in. The subset was: FACS-sorted CD8+CD4-CCR7+CD45RA+ naive T cells. The chain uses TRBV27 and TRBJ2-3, with D possibly called TRBD1 or TRBD2 (6 bases each). The receptor was derived from a human donor in good health. Some libraries in this study had Jurkat cell RNA spiked in. CDR3 sequence: CASSLGGLTLDTQYF. The CDR3 DNA sequence: TGTGCCAGCAGTTTAGGGGGGCTTACATTAGATACGCAGTATTTT.